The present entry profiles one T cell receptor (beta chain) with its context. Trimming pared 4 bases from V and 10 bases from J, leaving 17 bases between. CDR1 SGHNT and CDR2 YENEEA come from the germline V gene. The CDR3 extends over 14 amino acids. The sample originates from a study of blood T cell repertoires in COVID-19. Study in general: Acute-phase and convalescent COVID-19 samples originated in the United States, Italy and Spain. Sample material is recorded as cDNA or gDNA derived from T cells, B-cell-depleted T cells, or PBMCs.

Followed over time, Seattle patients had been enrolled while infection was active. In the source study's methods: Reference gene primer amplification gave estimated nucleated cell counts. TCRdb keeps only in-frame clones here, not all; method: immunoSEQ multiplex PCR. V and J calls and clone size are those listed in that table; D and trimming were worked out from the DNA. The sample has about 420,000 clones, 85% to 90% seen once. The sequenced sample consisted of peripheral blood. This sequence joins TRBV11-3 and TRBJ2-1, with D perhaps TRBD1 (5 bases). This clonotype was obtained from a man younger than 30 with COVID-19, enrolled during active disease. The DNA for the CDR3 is TGTGCCAGCAGCTCCCGGGCCGGAAGGGGAGAGCAGTTCTTC. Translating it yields CASSSRAGRGEQFF. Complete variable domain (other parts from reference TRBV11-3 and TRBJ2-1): EAGVVQSPRYKIIEKKQPVAFWCNPISGHNTLYWYLQNLGQGPELLIRYENEEAVDDSQLPKDRFSAERLKGVDSTLKIQPAELGDSAVYLCASSSRAGRGEQFFGPGTRLTVL.